These 27 T cell receptor beta chains originate from one sample sequenced in a study of shared clonotypes between healthy human individuals. This table comes from immunoSEQ multiplex PCR, and its TCRdb copy is limited to in-frame clones, with some not included. The repertoire consists of millions of clones, with more than 80% occurring once and the leading ten covering 0.14%. The source material was naive CD4+ T cells sorted from blood. The subset denotes: CD45RA+ positively selected. All receptors derive from a man aged 18 to 35 in good health.

This clone has a single count. The chain couples TRBV6-5 to TRBJ1-1; no reliable D call. There are 14 residues in the CDR3. Germline CDR1 reads MNHEY; CDR2 reads SVGAGI. V was shortened by 4 bases and J by 5 bases, with 14 bases between the two germline ends. The CDR3 DNA is TGTGCCAGCAGTTTCCTGGCCTTGGGAACTGAAGCTTTCTTT. It specifies CASSFLALGTEAFF.

Details on this clone: Other DNA sequences in this sample translate to the same CDR3. The V call is TRBV5-1, the J call TRBJ2-3, with TRBD2 matching 10 bases. This CDR3 region has 16 residues. Germline CDR1 SGHRS, CDR2 YFSETQ. With 0 bases clipped from V and 1 base from J, the junction kept 2 bases outside the gene matches. The CDR3, as DNA: TGCGCCAGCAGCTTGGCTCTAGCGGGGGGCACAGATACGCAGTATTTT. It translates to CASSLALAGGTDTQYF.

A note on this clone: At the DNA level, this CDR3 is encoded by other sequences in the same sample as well. This chain links TRBV18 with TRBJ2-2; the D gene is possibly TRBD2 (5 bases). Germline CDR1 and CDR2: KGHSH and LQKENI. V lost 0 bases, J lost 1 base, and 6 bases lay in between. This CDR3 has 15 amino acids. The CDR3 reads CASSPPGMNTGELFF. The CDR3 region has the DNA TGTGCCAGCTCACCACCCGGGATGAACACCGGGGAGCTGTTTTTT.

The V call is TRBV18, the J call TRBJ2-1; tentatively, D is TRBD2 (6 bases). In germline, CDR1 is KGHSH, CDR2 LQKENI. V gave up 4 bases and J gave up 5 bases, with 15 bases separating them. The CDR3 spans 15 residues. CDR3 sequence: CASSREAGKNNEQFF. DNA for the CDR3: TGTGCCAGCTCACGGGAGGCGGGGAAAAACAATGAGCAGTTCTTC.

The chain employs TRBV11-3 and TRBJ1-3; D is ambiguous. The length of the CDR3 is 11 residues. CDR1 SGHNT and CDR2 YENEEA come from the germline V gene. The germline V and J ends were trimmed by 0 bases and 10 bases, with 4 bases remaining between them. The chain's CDR3 is CASSLDGTIYF. The CDR3 DNA is TGTGCCAGCAGCTTAGATGGGACCATATATTTT. The whole variable domain, filled in from reference TRBV11-3 and TRBJ1-3, reads EAGVVQSPRYKIIEKKQPVAFWCNPISGHNTLYWYLQNLGQGPELLIRYENEEAVDDSQLPKDRFSAERLKGVDSTLKIQPAELGDSAVYLCASSLDGTIYFGEGSWLTVV.

The rearrangement joins TRBV6-1 to TRBJ1-2; D gene uncertain. The germline V gene has CDR1 MNHNS and CDR2 SASEGT. This CDR3 spans 13 amino acids. The V end lost 10 bases, the J end lost 0 bases, and 12 bases lay between the germline ends. The chain's CDR3 is CATHSGANYGYTF. In DNA form, the CDR3 reads TGTGCCACCCACAGTGGAGCTAACTATGGCTACACCTTC.

The rearrangement joins TRBV7-9 to TRBJ2-5, with D possibly TRBD2 on 6 matching bases. CDR1 and CDR2 from the germline V gene are SEHNR and FQNEAQ (reference sequence). V lost 0 bases and J lost 5, with 7 bases in between. This CDR3 region has 13 residues. The CDR3 DNA is TGTGCCAGCAGCTTAGCCGCGGGGGAGACCCAGTACTTC. The encoded protein is CASSLAAGETQYF. Using reference TRBV7-9 and TRBJ2-5 for the parts outside the CDR3, the full variable domain is DTGVSQNPRHKITKRGQNVTFRCDPISEHNRLYWYRQTLGQGPEFLTYFQNEAQLEKSRLLSDRFSAERPKGSFSTLEIQRTEQGDSAMYLCASSLAAGETQYFGPGTRLLVL.

V and J are TRBV7-2 and TRBJ1-5; weak D call: TRBD1 (5 bases). The CDR3 loop spans 14 amino acids. The V gene lost 5 bases and the J gene lost 4 bases, with 12 bases spanning the gap. Germline V gene lookup returns CDR1 SGHTA and CDR2 FQGNSA. CDR3 residues: CASSAQWGNQPQHF. In nucleotides, the CDR3 is TGTGCCAGCAGCGCCCAGTGGGGGAATCAGCCCCAGCATTTT.

The V call is TRBV7-2, the J call TRBJ2-7; the match to TRBD2 covers 13 bases. CDR1 and CDR2 from the germline V gene are SGHTA and FQGNSA. Trimming cost V 4 bases and J 4 bases; bases outside gene matches: 10. There are 17 residues in the CDR3. The DNA for the CDR3 is TGTGCCAGCAGCTCGACTAGCGGGAGGCCTAAGCAGTACGAGCAGTACTTC. Its protein is CASSSTSGRPKQYEQYF.

The chain recombines TRBV29-1 with TRBJ2-7, with TRBD1 as a possible D gene (6 bases). V shed 4 bases and J shed 5 bases, with 12 bases lying between them. CDR1 and CDR2 from the germline V gene are SQVTM and ANQGSEA. The CDR3 covers 12 residues. CDR3 DNA sequence: TGCAGCGTTGTAGCCAGGGGCAACGAGCAGTACTTC. Translated, it gives CSVVARGNEQYF.

V is TRBV6-5 and J is TRBJ1-2; 7 bases line up with TRBD1. This CDR3 has 14 amino acids. V lost 2 bases, J lost 3 bases, and 3 bases stayed unmatched. Germline CDR1 reads MNHEY; CDR2 reads SVGAGI. CDR3 DNA: TGTGCCAGCAGTTACGACAGGGCTGACTATGGCTACACCTTC. Its protein is CASSYDRADYGYTF.

On this clone itself: This sample includes further DNA sequences coding for the same CDR3. The CDR3 reads CASSLTDSGNTIYF. Written as DNA, the CDR3 is TGCGCCAGCAGCTTAACGGACTCTGGAAACACCATATATTTT. The chain has TRBV5-1 and TRBJ1-3; D is undetermined. Trimming removed 2 bases from V and 0 bases from J, with 6 bases in between. The CDR3 has 14 amino acids. Germline assignment: CDR1 SGHRS and CDR2 YFSETQ.

The V gene is TRBV5-4, the J gene TRBJ1-2, with 9 bases fitting TRBD1. This CDR3 region has 15 residues. Germline lookup yields CDR1 SGHNT and CDR2 YYREEE (reference sequence). The V gene end was trimmed by 1 base and the J gene end by 7 bases; junction bases not matched to a gene: 8. DNA for the CDR3: TGTGCCAGCAGCTTGAGTCCGGGACAGGGCTCTGGCTACACCTTC. It translates to CASSLSPGQGSGYTF. The full variable domain, rest sourced from reference TRBV5-4 and TRBJ1-2, is ETGVTQSPTHLIKTRGQQVTLRCSSQSGHNTVSWYQQALGQGPQFIFQYYREEENGRGNFPPRFSGLQFPNYSSELNVNALELDDSALYLCASSLSPGQGSGYTFGSGTRLTVV.

The V gene is TRBV6-5, the J gene TRBJ1-4; no firm D call. CDR1 is MNHEY, CDR2 SVGAGI, per germline. V lost 0 bases, J lost 7 bases, and 12 bases lay in between. The CDR3 contains 15 residues. DNA for the CDR3: TGTGCCAGCAGTTACTCCCCTGCGGCGGGTGAAAAACTGTTTTTT. It translates to CASSYSPAAGEKLFF.

This chain joins TRBV19 and TRBJ2-2, with 16 bases aligning to TRBD2. V lost 4 bases and J lost 3; bases outside the gene matches: 5. Germline V CDR1 and CDR2: LNHDA, SQIVND (reference sequence). The length of the CDR3 is 18 residues. The CDR3 nucleotides read TGTGCCAGTAGTACGGGACTAGCGGGGGGGCTGGACACCGGGGAGCTGTTTTTT. Protein: CASSTGLAGGLDTGELFF.

The genes are TRBV6-5 and TRBJ1-4; D is undetermined. Germline CDR1 reads MNHEY; CDR2 reads SVGAGI. This CDR3 comprises 13 residues. The V end lost 6 bases, the J end lost 7 bases, and 12 bases lay between the germline ends. The CDR3 bases are TGTGCCAGCAGCGATGACTCGGGTGAAAAACTGTTTTTT. Translated, it gives CASSDDSGEKLFF.

The CDR3 sequence: CASSYRQGFATEAFF. CDR3 coding DNA: TGTGCCAGCAGTTACCGTCAGGGGTTTGCCACTGAAGCTTTCTTT. The chain recombines TRBV6-5 with TRBJ1-1; D possibly corresponds to TRBD1 (6 bases). This CDR3 region has 15 residues. V shed 2 bases and J shed 4 bases, with 14 bases lying between them. Per the germline V gene, CDR1 is MNHEY and CDR2 is SVGAGI.

The CDR3 is CASSLEGGNRRRGELFF. The CDR3 DNA reads as TGTGCCAGCAGCTTAGAGGGGGGAAACCGGAGGAGAGGGGAGCTGTTTTTT. The V call is TRBV7-2, the J call TRBJ2-2; D possibly uses TRBD1 or TRBD2 (6 bases each). Trimming removed 1 base from V and 8 bases from J, with 20 bases in between. The CDR3 runs 17 residues. Germline V gives CDR1 SGHTA, CDR2 FQGNSA. Combining the CDR3 with reference TRBV7-2 and TRBJ2-2 gives the whole variable domain GAGVSQSPSNKVTEKGKDVELRCDPISGHTALYWYRQSLGQGLEFLIYFQGNSAPDKSGLPSDRFSAERTGGSVSTLTIQRTQQEDSAVYLCASSLEGGNRRRGELFFGEGSRLTVL.

This chain connects TRBV7-2 to TRBJ1-6; no definite D call. The V and J ends lost 3 bases and 8 bases respectively, with 26 bases between them. The length of the CDR3 is 19 residues. CDR1 is SGHTA, CDR2 FQGNSA, per germline. The CDR3 reads CASSFKGIRPRLPYSPLHF. In DNA form, the CDR3 reads TGTGCCAGCAGCTTTAAGGGCATCAGGCCGCGACTTCCATATTCACCCCTCCACTTT.

The genes are TRBV19 and TRBJ1-6, with D possibly matching TRBD1 (6 bases). Germline V lookup: CDR1 LNHDA, CDR2 SQIVND (reference sequence). CDR3 length: 15 amino acids. The V and J ends lost 6 bases and 10 bases respectively, with 19 bases between them. The CDR3 spells CASRTTGRTGSPLHF. CDR3 DNA sequence: TGTGCCAGTAGGACTACAGGGAGGACTGGCTCACCCCTCCACTTT.

V usage is TRBV19 and J usage is TRBJ2-3; D is possibly TRBD2 (6 bases). CDR3 length equals 15 residues. From germline, CDR1 is LNHDA and CDR2 SQIVND (reference sequence). With 6 bases removed from V and 0 bases from J, the gap between germline ends came to 13 bases. The CDR3, as DNA: TGTGCCAGTAGGGCGGGGAGGTACAGCACAGATACGCAGTATTTT. Its protein product is CASRAGRYSTDTQYF.

The rearrangement links TRBV23-1 to TRBJ1-2; D perhaps matches TRBD1 (6 bases). TRBV23-1 is labeled an ORF, and its function is uncertain. V was trimmed by 4 bases and J by 8 bases, leaving 17 bases between them. This CDR3 spans 14 amino acids. As DNA, the CDR3 is TGCGCCAGCAGTCCGGAACAGGGAAATTTGGGCTACACCTTC. It yields the protein CASSPEQGNLGYTF.

V gene TRBV11-2 combines with J gene TRBJ2-5; 10 bases are shared with TRBD2. Germline V gives CDR1 SGHAT, CDR2 FQNNGV. This CDR3 is built from 16 residues. Losses at the gene ends were 1 base for V and 5 bases for J; bases not matched to a gene: 7. CDR3 sequence: CASSLGRAGGPETQYF. The CDR3, as DNA: TGTGCCAGCAGCTTAGGTCGAGCGGGGGGGCCGGAGACCCAGTACTTC. Full variable domain (remainder filled in from reference TRBV11-2 and TRBJ2-5): EAGVAQSPRYKIIEKRQSVAFWCNPISGHATLYWYQQILGQGPKLLIQFQNNGVVDDSQLPKDRFSAERLKGVDSTLKIQPAKLEDSAVYLCASSLGRAGGPETQYFGPGTRLLVL.

This chain connects TRBV14 to TRBJ2-5, with D uncertain. Germline V lookup: CDR1 SGHDN, CDR2 FVKESK. The CDR3 is 13 residues long. V was clipped by 2 bases and J by 5 bases, with 9 bases between them. CDR3 in DNA: TGTGCCAGCAGCCAAATAGGGCGGGAGACCCAGTACTTC. Protein sequence: CASSQIGRETQYF.

The V and J genes are TRBV19 and TRBJ2-2; D is uncertain. Germline V gene data show CDR1 as LNHDA and CDR2 as SQIVND (reference sequence). Trimming took off 8 bases at V and 5 bases at J, with 12 bases between the two ends. CDR3 length: 13 amino acids. The CDR3 coding sequence is TGTGCCAGTGGTTTCGGGTCGACCGGGGAGCTGTTTTTT. Its protein product is CASGFGSTGELFF.

The V and J genes are TRBV10-3 and TRBJ1-2, with TRBD1 as a possible D gene (5 bases). V was pared by 0 bases and J by 7 bases, with 12 bases between. The CDR3 consists of 14 residues. Germline assignment: CDR1 ENHRY and CDR2 SYGVKD. The CDR3 is CAISESGGFTGYTF. The CDR3 coding sequence is TGTGCCATCAGTGAGTCCGGGGGATTCACTGGCTACACCTTC.

CDR3 coding DNA: TGTGCCAGCAGCTTGGATCCGATGGGGACCTATGGCTACACCTTC. Amino acid sequence: CASSLDPMGTYGYTF. This chain joins TRBV5-4 and TRBJ1-2; maybe TRBD1 (5 bases). V lost 0 bases and J lost 4, with 13 bases in between. Germline V gene data show CDR1 as SGHNT and CDR2 as YYREEE (reference sequence). The CDR3 runs to 15 residues.